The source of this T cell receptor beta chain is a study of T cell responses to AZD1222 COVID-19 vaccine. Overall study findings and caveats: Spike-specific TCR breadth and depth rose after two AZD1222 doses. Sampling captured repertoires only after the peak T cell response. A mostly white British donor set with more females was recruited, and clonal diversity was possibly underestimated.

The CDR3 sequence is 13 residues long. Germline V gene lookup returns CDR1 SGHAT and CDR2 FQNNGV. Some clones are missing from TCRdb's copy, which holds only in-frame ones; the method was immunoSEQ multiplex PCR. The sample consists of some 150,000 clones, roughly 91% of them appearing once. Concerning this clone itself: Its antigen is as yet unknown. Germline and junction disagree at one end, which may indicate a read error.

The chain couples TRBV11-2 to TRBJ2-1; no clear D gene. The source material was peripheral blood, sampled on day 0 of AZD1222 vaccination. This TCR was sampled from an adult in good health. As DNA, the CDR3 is TGTGCCAGCACCTTATCTAATTTTGGTGAGCAGTTCTTC. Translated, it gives CASTLSNFGEQFF. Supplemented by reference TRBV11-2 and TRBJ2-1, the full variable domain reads EAGVAQSPRYKIIEKRQSVAFWCNPISGHATLYWYQQILGQGPKLLIQFQNNGVVDDSQLPKDRFSAERLKGVDSTLKIQPAKLEDSAVYLCASTLSNFGEQFFGPGTRLTVL.